This T cell receptor (beta chain) derives from a study of graft-versus-host responses after intestinal transplantation. Overall study context: Multivisceral, liver-intestinal, or isolated intestinal transplants were performed in recipients. Broader study findings: High graft-versus-host to host-versus-graft clonal ratios were found in allografts of patients who had graft-donor T cell macrochimerism. Peak GvH clone levels in circulation were associated with early post-transplant HvG declines.

Germline V gives CDR1 SGDLS, CDR2 YYNGEE. The CDR3 extends over 18 amino acids. The junction had 13 bases not matched to a gene; V was cut back by 0 bases and J by 7 bases. Generated by immunoSEQ multiplex PCR, the TCRdb table keeps only in-frame clones and is missing some. Of some 150,000 clones listed, roughly 91% were seen once; the top ten hold roughly 0.19%. As to this clone: Its target is not known.

The specimen was unstimulated CD4+ T cells sorted from spleen or lymph node cells, collected before intestinal transplant. This TCR was sampled from a human donor who received an intestinal transplant. The rearrangement uses TRBV9 and TRBJ2-2, with 9 positions matching TRBD2. This CDR3 is CASSVDGLAGRKYGELFF. DNA of the CDR3: TGTGCCAGCAGCGTAGACGGGCTAGCGGGAAGAAAATACGGGGAGCTGTTTTTT.